This is a list of T cell receptor beta chains from one sample in a study of cytomegalovirus exposure and HLA in healthy donors. Using immunoSEQ multiplex PCR, the repertoire was profiled, and TCRdb retains in-frame clones only, with some absent. The sample lists about 120,000 clones, around 80% occurring once. The sample was PBMCs. The receptor source for this set is a man aged 25 to 40 in good health and CMV-seropositive. Both conserved end residues are part of each CDR3. Only part of the rows carry a size: once, few, many, or a class if the clone is expanded.

j_call v_call clone_size cdr3_aa
TRBJ1-5 TRBV5-1 once CARTGPTDQPQHF
TRBJ1-2 TRBV5-1 NA CASSADRGSYGYTF
TRBJ1-6 TRBV5-4 NA CASSLVAGGDSPLHF
TRBJ1-2 TRBV6-4 NA CASSQSSSNYGYPF
TRBJ1-2 TRBV6-6 NA CASSTTQGAWYSGYTF
TRBJ1-2 TRBV9 few CASSGKGFYGYTF
TRBJ2-7 TRBV6-1 NA CASSEVGFGEQYF
TRBJ2-3 TRBV10-3 NA CASRGVEDTQYF
TRBJ2-3 TRBV11-3 once CASSPGTGSTDTQYF
TRBJ2-2 TRBV5-1 NA CASSLGQGTGELFF